The clone carrying this T cell receptor (beta chain) was counted at least ten times. The antigen remains unidentified. This record belongs to a study of spatial heterogeneity in lung cancer. For the study at large: Among detected sequences, beta-chain ones consistently exceeded alpha-chain ones in number. Study observations and caveats: At tumor resection, ubiquitous expanded TCRs were detected in blood more often than later.

TCR cDNA molecules were tagged individually, and each one carried a unique molecular identifier. From the 5' RACE reads, TCRdb called clonotypes with MiXCR, one entry per CDR3 protein. Of 89,000 or so distinct CDR3 sequences listed, 15% to 25% were seen once; the top ten hold about 6.8%. Time point denoted: sample taken at primary tumor resection. The input material, whole RNA from tumor, nontumor lung or frozen PBMC, was sequenced unsorted. The germline V and J ends were trimmed by 5 bases and 4 bases, with 20 bases remaining between them. Germline values: CDR1 SGHTA, CDR2 FQGNSA. The CDR3 is made up of 16 amino acids.

The source material was PBMCs, sampled at surgery. The clonotype originates from a male donor with early-stage non-small cell lung cancer. The gene calls are TRBV7-2 and TRBJ1-1; D gene uncertain. The CDR3 reads CASSRRGGVAVTEAFF. CDR3 coding DNA: TGTGCCAGCAGCCGAAGAGGTGGGGTGGCAGTCACTGAAGCTTTCTTT.